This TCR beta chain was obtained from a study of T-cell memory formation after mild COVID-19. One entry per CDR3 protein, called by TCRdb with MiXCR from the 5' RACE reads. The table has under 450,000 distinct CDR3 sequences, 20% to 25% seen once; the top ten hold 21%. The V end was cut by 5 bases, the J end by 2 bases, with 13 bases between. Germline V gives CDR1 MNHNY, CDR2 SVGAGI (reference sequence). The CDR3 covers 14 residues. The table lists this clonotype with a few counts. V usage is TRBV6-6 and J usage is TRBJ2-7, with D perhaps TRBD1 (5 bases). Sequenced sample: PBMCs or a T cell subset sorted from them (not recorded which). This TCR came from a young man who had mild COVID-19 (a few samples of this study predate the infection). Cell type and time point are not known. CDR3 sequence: CASSRDRSPYEQYV. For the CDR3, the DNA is TGTGCCAGCAGTCGCGACAGAAGCCCCTACGAGCAGTACGTC.